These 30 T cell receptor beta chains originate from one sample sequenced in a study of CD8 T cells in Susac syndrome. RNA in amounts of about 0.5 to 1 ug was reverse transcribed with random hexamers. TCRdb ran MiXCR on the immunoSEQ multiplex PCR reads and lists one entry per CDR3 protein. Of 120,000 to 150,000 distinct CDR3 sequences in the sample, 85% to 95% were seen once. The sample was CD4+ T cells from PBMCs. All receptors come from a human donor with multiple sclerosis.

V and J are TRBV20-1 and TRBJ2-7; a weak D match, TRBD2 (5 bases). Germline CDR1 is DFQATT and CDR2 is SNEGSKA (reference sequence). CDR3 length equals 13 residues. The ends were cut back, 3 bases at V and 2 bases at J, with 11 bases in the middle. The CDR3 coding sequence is TGCAGTGCTAGTCTGCCGGGGACCTACGAGCAGTACTTC. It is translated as CSASLPGTYEQYF.

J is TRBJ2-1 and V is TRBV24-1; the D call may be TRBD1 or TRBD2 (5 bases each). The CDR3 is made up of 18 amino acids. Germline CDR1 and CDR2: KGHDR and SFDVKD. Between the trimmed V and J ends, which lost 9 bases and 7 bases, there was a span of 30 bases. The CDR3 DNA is TGTGCCACCGGACACACCAGCGGCAGGGTAGGCGCCCTGAATGAGCAGTTCTTC. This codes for CATGHTSGRVGALNEQFF.

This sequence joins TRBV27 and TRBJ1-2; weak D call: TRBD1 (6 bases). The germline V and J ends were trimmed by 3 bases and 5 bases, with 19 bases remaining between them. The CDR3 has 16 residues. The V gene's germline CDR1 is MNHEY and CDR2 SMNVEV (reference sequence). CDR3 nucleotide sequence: TGTGCCAGCAGTTTGACACCTACAGGGTCAGGGTATGGCTACACCTTC. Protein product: CASSLTPTGSGYGYTF.

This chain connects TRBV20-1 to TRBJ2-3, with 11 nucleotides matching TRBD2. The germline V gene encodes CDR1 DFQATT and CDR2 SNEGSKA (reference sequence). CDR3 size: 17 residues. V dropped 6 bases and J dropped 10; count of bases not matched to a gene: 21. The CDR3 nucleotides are TGCAGTGCCAGGCCGACCATAGCGGGAGGGACGTGGTTAGCGCAGTATTTT. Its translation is CSARPTIAGGTWLAQYF.

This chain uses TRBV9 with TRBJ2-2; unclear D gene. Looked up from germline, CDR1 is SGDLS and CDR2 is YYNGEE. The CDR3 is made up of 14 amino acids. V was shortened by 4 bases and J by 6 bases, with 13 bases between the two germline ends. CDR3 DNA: TGTGCCAGCAGCTCAACGCCCGACCCCGGGGAGCTGTTTTTT. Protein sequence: CASSSTPDPGELFF.

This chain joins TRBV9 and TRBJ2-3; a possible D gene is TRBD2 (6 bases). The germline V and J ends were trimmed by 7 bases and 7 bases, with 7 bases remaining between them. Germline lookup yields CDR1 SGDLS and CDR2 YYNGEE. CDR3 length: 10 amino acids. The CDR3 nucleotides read TGTGCCAGCGGGGACTATACGCAGTATTTT. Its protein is CASGDYTQYF. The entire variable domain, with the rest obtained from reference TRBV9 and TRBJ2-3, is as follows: DSGVTQTPKHLITATGQRVTLRCSPRSGDLSVYWYQQSLDQGLQFLIQYYNGEERAKGNILERFSAQQFPDLHSELNLSSLELGDSALYFCASGDYTQYFGPGTRLTVL.

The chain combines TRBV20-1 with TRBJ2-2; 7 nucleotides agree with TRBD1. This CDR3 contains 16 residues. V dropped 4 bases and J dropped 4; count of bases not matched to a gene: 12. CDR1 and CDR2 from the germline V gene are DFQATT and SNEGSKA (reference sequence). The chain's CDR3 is CSATTQFDRATGELFF. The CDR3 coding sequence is TGCAGTGCTACTACCCAATTCGACAGGGCCACCGGGGAGCTGTTTTTT.

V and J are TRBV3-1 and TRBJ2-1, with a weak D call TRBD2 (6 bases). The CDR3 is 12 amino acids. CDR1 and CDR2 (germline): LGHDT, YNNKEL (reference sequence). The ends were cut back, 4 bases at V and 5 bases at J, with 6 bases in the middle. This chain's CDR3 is CASSRGNNEQFF. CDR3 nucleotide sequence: TGTGCCAGCAGCCGCGGGAACAATGAGCAGTTCTTC.

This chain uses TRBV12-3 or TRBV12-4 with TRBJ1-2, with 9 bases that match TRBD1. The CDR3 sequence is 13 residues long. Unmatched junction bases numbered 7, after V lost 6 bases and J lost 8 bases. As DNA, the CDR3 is TGTGCCAGCAGACCCGGGACAGGGTTCGGCTACACCTTC. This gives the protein CASRPGTGFGYTF.

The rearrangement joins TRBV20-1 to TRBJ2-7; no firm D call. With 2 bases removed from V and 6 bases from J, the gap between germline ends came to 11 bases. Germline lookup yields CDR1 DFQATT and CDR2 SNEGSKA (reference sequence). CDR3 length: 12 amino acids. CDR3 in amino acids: CSARQVSREQYF. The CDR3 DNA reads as TGCAGTGCTAGACAGGTGTCTCGCGAGCAGTACTTC.

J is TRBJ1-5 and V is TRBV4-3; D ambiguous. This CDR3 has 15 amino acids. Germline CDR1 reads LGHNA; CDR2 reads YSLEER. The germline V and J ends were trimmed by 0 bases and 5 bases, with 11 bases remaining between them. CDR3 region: CASSQDEGVDQPQHF. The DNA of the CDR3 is TGCGCCAGCAGCCAAGATGAAGGTGTTGATCAGCCCCAGCATTTT.

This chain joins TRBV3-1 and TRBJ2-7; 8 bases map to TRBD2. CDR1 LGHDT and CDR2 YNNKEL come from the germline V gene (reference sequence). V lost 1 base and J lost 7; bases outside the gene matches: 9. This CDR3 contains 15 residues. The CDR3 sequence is CASSQGTSQLREQYF. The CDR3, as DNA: TGTGCCAGCAGCCAAGGGACTAGCCAACTACGGGAGCAGTACTTC.

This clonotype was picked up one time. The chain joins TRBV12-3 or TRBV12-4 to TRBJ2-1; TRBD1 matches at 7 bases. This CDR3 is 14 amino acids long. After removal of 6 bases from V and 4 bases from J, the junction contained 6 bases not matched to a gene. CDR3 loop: CASRKGTAYNEQFF. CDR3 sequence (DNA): TGTGCCAGCAGGAAAGGGACAGCTTACAATGAGCAGTTCTTC.

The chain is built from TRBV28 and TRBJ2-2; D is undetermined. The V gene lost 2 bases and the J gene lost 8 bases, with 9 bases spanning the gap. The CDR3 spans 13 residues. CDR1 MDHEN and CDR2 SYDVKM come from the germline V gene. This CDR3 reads CASSLRISGELFF. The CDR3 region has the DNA TGTGCCAGCAGTTTACGGATCTCGGGGGAGCTGTTTTTT.

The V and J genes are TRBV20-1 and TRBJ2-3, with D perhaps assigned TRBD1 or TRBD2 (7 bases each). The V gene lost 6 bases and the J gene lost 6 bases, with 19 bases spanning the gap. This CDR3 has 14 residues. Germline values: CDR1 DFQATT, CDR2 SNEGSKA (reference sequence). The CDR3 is CSALGGGRGDTQYF. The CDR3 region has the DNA TGCAGTGCCTTGGGAGGGGGCAGAGGGGATACGCAGTATTTT.

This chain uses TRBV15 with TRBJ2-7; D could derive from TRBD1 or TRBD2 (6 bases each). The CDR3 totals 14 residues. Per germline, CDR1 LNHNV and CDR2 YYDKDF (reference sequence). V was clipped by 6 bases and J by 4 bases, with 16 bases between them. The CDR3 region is CATSPARGTYEQYF. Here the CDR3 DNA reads TGTGCCACCAGTCCCGCTCGCGGGACATACGAGCAGTACTTC. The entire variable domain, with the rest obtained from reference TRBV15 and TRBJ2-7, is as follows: DAMVIQNPRYQVTQFGKPVTLSCSQTLNHNVMYWYQQKSSQAPKLLFHYYDKDFNNEADTPDNFQSRRPNTSFCFLDIRSPGLGDTAMYLCATSPARGTYEQYFGPGTRLTVT.

CDR3 nucleotides: TGCAGCGACGGCAATGAGCAGTTCTTC. It encodes CSDGNEQFF. This chain links TRBV29-1 with TRBJ2-1; D gene ambiguous. Looked up from germline, CDR1 is SQVTM and CDR2 is ANQGSEA. The CDR3 has 9 residues. V was pared by 7 bases and J by 6 bases, with 4 bases between.

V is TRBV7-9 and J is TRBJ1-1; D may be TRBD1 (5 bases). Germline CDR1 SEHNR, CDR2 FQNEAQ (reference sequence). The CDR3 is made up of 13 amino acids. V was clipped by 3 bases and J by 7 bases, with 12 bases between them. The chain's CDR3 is CASSLSDSSEAFF. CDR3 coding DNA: TGTGCCAGCAGCTTGTCTGACAGCAGTGAAGCTTTCTTT. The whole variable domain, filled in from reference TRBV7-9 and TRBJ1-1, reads DTGVSQNPRHKITKRGQNVTFRCDPISEHNRLYWYRQTLGQGPEFLTYFQNEAQLEKSRLLSDRFSAERPKGSFSTLEIQRTEQGDSAMYLCASSLSDSSEAFFGQGTRLTVV.

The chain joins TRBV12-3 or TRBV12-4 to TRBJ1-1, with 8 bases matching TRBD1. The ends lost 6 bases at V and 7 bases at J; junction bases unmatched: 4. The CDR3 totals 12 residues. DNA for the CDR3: TGTGCCAGCAGACAGGGGGTGGTTGAAGCTTTCTTT. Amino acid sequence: CASRQGVVEAFF.

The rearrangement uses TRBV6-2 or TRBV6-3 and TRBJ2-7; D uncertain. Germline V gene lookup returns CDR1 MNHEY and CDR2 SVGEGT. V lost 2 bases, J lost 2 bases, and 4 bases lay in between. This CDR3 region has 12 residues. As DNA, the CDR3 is TGTGCCAGCAGTTACGTTGCCTACGAGCAGTACTTC. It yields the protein CASSYVAYEQYF.

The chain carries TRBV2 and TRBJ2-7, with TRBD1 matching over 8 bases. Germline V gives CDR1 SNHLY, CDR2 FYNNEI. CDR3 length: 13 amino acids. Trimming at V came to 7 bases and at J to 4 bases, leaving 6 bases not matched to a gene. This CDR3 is CASTRQGWYEQYF. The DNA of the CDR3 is TGTGCCAGCACCCGACAGGGGTGGTACGAGCAGTACTTC.

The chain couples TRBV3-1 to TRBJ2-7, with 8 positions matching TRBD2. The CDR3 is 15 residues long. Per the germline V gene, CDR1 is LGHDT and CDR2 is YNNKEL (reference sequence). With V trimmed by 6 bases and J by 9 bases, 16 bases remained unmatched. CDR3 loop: CASSPLRGELTGQYF. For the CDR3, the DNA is TGTGCCAGCAGTCCCCTGCGGGGGGAATTGACTGGGCAGTACTTC.

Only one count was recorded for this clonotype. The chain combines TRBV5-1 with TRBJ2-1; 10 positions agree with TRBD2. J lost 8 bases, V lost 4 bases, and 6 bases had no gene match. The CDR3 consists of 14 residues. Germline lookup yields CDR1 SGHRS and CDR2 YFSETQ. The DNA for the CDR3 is TGCGCCAGCAGCCCGGGACTAGCGACAGATGAGCAGTTCTTC. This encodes CASSPGLATDEQFF.

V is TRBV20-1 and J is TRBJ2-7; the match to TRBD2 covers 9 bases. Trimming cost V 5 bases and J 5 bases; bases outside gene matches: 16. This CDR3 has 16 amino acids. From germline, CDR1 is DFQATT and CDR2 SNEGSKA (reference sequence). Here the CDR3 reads CSAGGIDSGSLNEQYF. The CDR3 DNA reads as TGCAGTGCTGGGGGTATTGATAGCGGGAGTTTGAACGAGCAGTACTTC.

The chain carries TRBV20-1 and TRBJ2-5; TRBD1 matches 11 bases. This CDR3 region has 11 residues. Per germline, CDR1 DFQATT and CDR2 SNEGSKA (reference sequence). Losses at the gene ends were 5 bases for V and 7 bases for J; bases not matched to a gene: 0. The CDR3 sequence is CSAGTGGTQYF. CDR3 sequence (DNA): TGCAGTGCTGGGACAGGGGGGACCCAGTACTTC.

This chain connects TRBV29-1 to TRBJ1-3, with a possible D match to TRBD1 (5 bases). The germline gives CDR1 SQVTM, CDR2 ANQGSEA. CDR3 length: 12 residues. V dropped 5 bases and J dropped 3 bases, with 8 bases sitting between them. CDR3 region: CSVRTSGNTIYF. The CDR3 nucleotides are TGCAGCGTTCGGACAAGTGGAAACACCATATATTTT.

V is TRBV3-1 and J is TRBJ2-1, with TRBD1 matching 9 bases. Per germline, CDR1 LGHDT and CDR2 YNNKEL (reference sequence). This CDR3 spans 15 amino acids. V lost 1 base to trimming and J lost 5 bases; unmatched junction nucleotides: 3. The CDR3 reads CASSQAGTGNNEQFF. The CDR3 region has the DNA TGTGCCAGCAGCCAAGCCGGGACAGGGAACAATGAGCAGTTCTTC.

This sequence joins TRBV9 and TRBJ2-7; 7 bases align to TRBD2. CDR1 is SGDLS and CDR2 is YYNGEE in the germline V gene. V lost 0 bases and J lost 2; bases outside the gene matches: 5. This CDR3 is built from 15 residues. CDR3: CASSVARTRAYEQYF. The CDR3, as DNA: TGTGCCAGCAGCGTAGCGCGGACTAGGGCCTACGAGCAGTACTTC.

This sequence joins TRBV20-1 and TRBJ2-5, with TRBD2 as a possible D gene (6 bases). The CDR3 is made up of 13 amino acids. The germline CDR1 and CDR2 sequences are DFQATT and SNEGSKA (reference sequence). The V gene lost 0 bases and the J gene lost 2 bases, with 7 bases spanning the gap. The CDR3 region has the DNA TGCAGTGCTAGAGAGGGGGGACAAGAGACCCAGTACTTC. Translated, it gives CSAREGGQETQYF.

The CDR3 protein is CATSAGGHETQYF. CDR3 sequence (DNA): TGTGCCACCAGTGCGGGGGGACACGAGACCCAGTACTTC. The chain employs TRBV24-1 and TRBJ2-5, with D tentatively TRBD2 (7 bases). The CDR3 has 13 amino acids. Germline assignment: CDR1 KGHDR and CDR2 SFDVKD. The V end lost 5 bases, the J end lost 5 bases, and 11 bases lay between the germline ends.